The entry below describes one T cell receptor beta chain. Its antigen specificity is not known. No per-base quality is available; no much larger clone lies one base away. TCRbeta CDR3 regions were amplified from genomic DNA using the immunoSEQ Assay, a bias-controlled multiplex PCR. Per the original workflow: The number of nucleated cells in each sample was estimated by amplification of reference gene primers within the assay. Sequence reads were collapsed and filtered to measure the absolute abundance of every unique TCRbeta CDR3 rearrangement. For each sample, productive Simpson clonality was calculated as the square root of Simpson's diversity index across productive rearrangements. This is the immuneACCESS table as TCRdb keeps it, with only in-frame sequences that have V and J called. A part of the clones is gone; compared with another copy, unresolved V genes explain less than half, and the rest is unexplained. Clone size and the V and J calls come from that table; the DNA yielded D and trimming. This sample lists 150,000 to 200,000 clones; nearly 85% were detected once. 4.5% to 5.5% of the sample comes from the top ten.

The data belong to a study of blood T cell repertoires in COVID-19 (dated by TCRdb to the early 2020s). Background on the whole study: The collaborator samples originated in the United States, Italy and Spain and spanned the acute and convalescent phases of COVID-19. The samples were drawn from the first 160 participants of the ongoing ImmuneRACE study and from 1,200 or so subjects provided by 6 global collaborators. A de-identified subject ID, COVID-19 status, age in years and sex were almost always included in the sample metadata. Where HLA class I and class II types were available, the types were taken from metadata supplied by the sample provider, not from assay-based typing. The prospective study material was composed of cDNA or gDNA derived from T cells, B-cell-depleted T cells, or PBMCs. The repertoires were made available in a free public database intended to serve as a resource for research on the immune response to SARS-CoV-2. The dataset comprised deeply sampled blood TCRbeta repertoires from subjects exposed to, actively infected with, or recovered from COVID-19. Findings and caveats that apply to the study as a whole: The quantity of clinical and demographic metadata differed by source and by participant and was supplied without curation.

Via the germline V gene (reference sequence), CDR1 is LNHDA and CDR2 SQIVND. V loses 8 bases of germline sequence and J loses 7 bases, and the interval between the two ends is 23 bases. Including the terminal cysteine and phenylalanine, the CDR3 comprises 15 residues. Of all the DNA, just the CDR3 is kept, 45 bases in frame from base 1. Collaborating institutions collected whole blood in K2EDTA tubes following their own protocols. Collaborator samples were shipped for TCRbeta analysis as frozen whole blood, isolated PBMCs, or DNA extracted from either sample type. Sequences were obtained from peripheral blood. The sequence came from a woman aged 25-40 years with acute or convalescent COVID-19. Here the chain combines TRBV19 and TRBJ1-1, with no confident D gene call. The CDR3 reads CASQNVGSGTDEAFF. Read as DNA, the sequence is TGTGCCAGTCAAAATGTGGGCTCTGGAACAGATGAAGCTTTCTTT.